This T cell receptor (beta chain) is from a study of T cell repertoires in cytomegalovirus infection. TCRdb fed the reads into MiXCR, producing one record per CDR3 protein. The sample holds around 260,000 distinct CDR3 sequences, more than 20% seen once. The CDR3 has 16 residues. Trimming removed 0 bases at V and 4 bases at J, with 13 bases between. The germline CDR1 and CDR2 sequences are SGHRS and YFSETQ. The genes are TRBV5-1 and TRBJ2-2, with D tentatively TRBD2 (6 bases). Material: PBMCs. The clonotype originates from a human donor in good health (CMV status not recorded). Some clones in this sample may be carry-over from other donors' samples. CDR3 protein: CASSLDREIGTGELFF. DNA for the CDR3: TGCGCCAGCAGCTTGGATCGGGAGATAGGCACCGGGGAGCTGTTTTTT.